Shown below are 8 T cell receptor beta chains from a single sample sequenced in a study of molecular identifiers for immune sequencing clone quantification. TCRdb reprocessed the PCR reads via MiXCR and lists one record per CDR3 protein. The table shows 550,000 to 750,000 distinct CDR3 sequences, with about 20% occurring only once. Sequencing used naive CD8+ T cells from blood, with Jurkat cell RNA spiked in. Subset: FACS-sorted CD8+CD4-CCR7+CD45RA+ naive T cells. These receptors were obtained from a human donor in good health. Some libraries in this study had Jurkat cell RNA spiked in.

At least ten counts were recorded for this clonotype. This chain links TRBV27 with TRBJ2-3; possibly TRBD2 for D (5 bases). V was shortened by 1 base and J by 0 bases, with 8 bases between the two germline ends. CDR1 is MNHEY and CDR2 is SMNVEV in the germline V gene (reference sequence). The CDR3 runs 15 residues. The CDR3 sequence is CASSLLAISTDTQYF. The DNA of the CDR3 is TGTGCCAGCAGTTTATTAGCGATTAGCACAGATACGCAGTATTTT.

This clonotype was recorded at least ten times. J is TRBJ1-1 and V is TRBV7-3; D unclear. The germline V gene encodes CDR1 SGHTA and CDR2 FQGTGA. There are 10 residues in the CDR3. V lost 7 bases to trimming and J lost 11 bases, with 11 bases between them. DNA of the CDR3: TGTGCCAGCAACTGCAGAGTTGCTTTCTTT. It is translated as CASNCRVAFF. Full variable domain (missing parts from reference TRBV7-3 and TRBJ1-1): GAGVSQTPSNKVTEKGKYVELRCDPISGHTALYWYRQSLGQGPEFLIYFQGTGAADDSGLPNDRFFAVRPEGSVSTLKIQRTERGDSAVYLCASNCRVAFFGQGTRLTVV.

Ten or more counts support this clonotype. V is TRBV28 and J is TRBJ1-1; 9 bases fit TRBD1. With V trimmed by 3 bases and J by 4 bases, 9 bases remained unmatched. The CDR3 is 16 amino acids. Germline V CDR1 and CDR2: MDHEN, SYDVKM. The CDR3 loop is CASSFVGTGRGTEAFF. The CDR3 nucleotides are TGTGCCAGCAGTTTCGTTGGGACAGGGCGGGGCACTGAAGCTTTCTTT.

This clonotype was seen many times. The rearrangement uses TRBV7-3 and TRBJ2-3; 9 nucleotides line up with TRBD2. Germline assignment: CDR1 SGHTA and CDR2 FQGTGA. The CDR3 is made up of 15 amino acids. V shed 2 bases, J shed 2 bases, and the junction held 2 bases outside the gene matches. CDR3 sequence (DNA): TGTGCCAGCAGCTTACTAGCGGGAATCACAGATACGCAGTATTTT. Translated: CASSLLAGITDTQYF.

This clonotype was seen many times. The chain links TRBV19 to TRBJ2-1; the D is unclear. This CDR3 is built from 16 residues. Germline CDR1 LNHDA, CDR2 SQIVND (reference sequence). V was pared by 5 bases and J by 1 base, with 15 bases between. This CDR3 is CASSSLAVGSYNEQFF. CDR3 coding DNA: TGTGCCAGTAGTTCCCTTGCGGTGGGTTCCTACAATGAGCAGTTCTTC. Drawing the rest from reference TRBV19 and TRBJ2-1, the complete variable domain is DGGITQSPKYLFRKEGQNVTLSCEQNLNHDAMYWYRQDPGQGLRLIYYSQIVNDFQKGDIAEGYSVSREKKESFPLTVTSAQKNPTAFYLCASSSLAVGSYNEQFFGPGTRLTVL.

The table lists this clonotype with many counts. This chain uses TRBV2 with TRBJ2-3; the match to TRBD2 covers 7 bases. Germline V gene data show CDR1 as SNHLY and CDR2 as FYNNEI. The V gene end was trimmed by 10 bases and the J gene end by 4 bases; junction bases not matched to a gene: 14. The CDR3 has 15 amino acids. The CDR3: CATMGRGTPADTQYF. The CDR3 region has the DNA TGTGCCACCATGGGGCGGGGGACCCCAGCAGATACGCAGTATTTT.

This clonotype was counted many times. The chain is built from TRBV27 and TRBJ2-3; 9 bases align to TRBD2. The CDR3 contains 17 residues. CDR1 MNHEY and CDR2 SMNVEV come from the germline V gene (reference sequence). With V trimmed by 4 bases and J by 2 bases, 10 bases remained unmatched. The CDR3 loop reads CASSSLGLARYTDTQYF. The CDR3 DNA reads TGTGCCAGCAGTTCATTAGGACTAGCGCGATACACAGATACGCAGTATTTT.

This clonotype was counted ten times or more. The V call is TRBV27, the J call TRBJ2-7; 10 bases map to TRBD1. The CDR3 spans 13 residues. The ends lost 4 bases at V and 10 bases at J; junction bases unmatched: 7. CDR1 is MNHEY and CDR2 is SMNVEV in the germline V gene (reference sequence). The CDR3 region is CASSWGQGYSQYF. CDR3 coding DNA: TGTGCCAGCAGTTGGGGACAGGGGTACTCCCAGTACTTC.